This T cell receptor beta chain was retrieved from a study of blood T cells in healthy people across ages. Overall study findings and caveats: Naive CD4+ cell counts and diversity both ran higher in long-lived than in aged donors.

CDR3 length: 16 amino acids. CDR1 MGHDK and CDR2 SYGVNS come from the germline V gene. The V gene lost 4 bases and the J gene lost 0 bases, with 12 bases spanning the gap. Combining a sample-barcoded 5' primer with a J-beta primer mix, a second PCR ran for roughly 7 to 12 cycles. Each CDR3 protein is one row after TCRdb ran MiXCR on the 5' RACE reads. The sample includes approximately 760,000 distinct CDR3 sequences, approximately 25% of them seen just once. For this clonotype: Its antigen is currently unknown.

The same sample was also studied in work on T cells of mothers and their children. From that study: The authors used all extracted RNA for cDNA synthesis, at approximately 1.5 ug per 15 ul.

Sequenced input: blood. This TCR was sampled from a boy aged 5 to 17 in good health. The V gene is TRBV25-1, the J gene TRBJ1-4, with D perhaps matching TRBD1 (5 bases). CDR3 nucleotides: TGTGCCAGCAGTGGATCGGCGGGACCAACTAATGAAAAACTGTTTTTT. Protein: CASSGSAGPTNEKLFF.